Presented here are 18 T cell receptor beta chains from one specimen sequenced in a study of blood T cell repertoires in COVID-19. The method was immunoSEQ multiplex PCR; TCRdb's version includes in-frame clones alone and lacks a portion of them. The table records about 190,000 clones, 80% to 85% of them present only once. Input material: peripheral blood. These receptor sequences come from a human donor in a cohort sampled during active COVID-19.

This sequence joins TRBV5-1 and TRBJ2-2; 11 bases fit TRBD1. V was pared by 1 base and J by 13 bases, with 12 bases of the junction left unmatched. CDR1 and CDR2 (germline): SGHRS, YFSETQ. The CDR3 loop spans 16 amino acids. The CDR3 coding sequence is TGCGCCAGCAGCTTGAGTAGGACAGGGGGCATTCGTGGGCTGTTTTTT. This translates into CASSLSRTGGIRGLFF.

The CDR3 loop reads CASSEVGGTQYF. In DNA, the CDR3 is TGTGCCAGCAGTGAGGTTGGCGGGACCCAGTACTTC. The V gene is TRBV6-1, the J gene TRBJ2-5; D is ambiguous. CDR3 length: 12 residues. V was trimmed by 3 bases and J by 7 bases, leaving 9 bases between them. The V gene's germline CDR1 is MNHNS and CDR2 SASEGT.

The chain is built from TRBV6-5 and TRBJ2-7; possibly TRBD2 for D (5 bases). Germline V lookup: CDR1 MNHEY, CDR2 SVGAGI. Trimming cost V 6 bases and J 6 bases, with 18 bases left between them. The CDR3 has 14 amino acids. The CDR3 DNA sequence: TGTGCCAGCAGCTCAGCCAGAGGTCGGGGCGAGCAGTACTTC. Translating gives CASSSARGRGEQYF.

The rearrangement joins TRBV19 to TRBJ2-2; D may be TRBD2 (7 bases). The germline V and J ends were trimmed by 3 bases and 1 base, with 12 bases remaining between them. The CDR3 is 16 residues long. Looked up from germline, CDR1 is LNHDA and CDR2 is SQIVND (reference sequence). CDR3 bases: TGTGCCAGTAGTATCAGGGGCGGGAGGAACACCGGGGAGCTGTTTTTT. This encodes CASSIRGGRNTGELFF.

The genes are TRBV10-1 and TRBJ1-1, with D perhaps TRBD1 (5 bases). The CDR3 totals 14 residues. Looked up from germline, CDR1 is WNHNN and CDR2 is SYGVQD (reference sequence). V shed 8 bases and J shed 0 bases, with 13 bases lying between them. In DNA form, the CDR3 reads TGCGCCAGCCGCCGGGGGGATATGAACACTGAAGCTTTCTTT. Amino acid sequence: CASRRGDMNTEAFF.

The V gene is TRBV7-2, the J gene TRBJ2-7; 13 bases fit TRBD2. Germline lookup yields CDR1 SGHTA and CDR2 FQGNSA. The CDR3 is 15 residues long. The V gene end was trimmed by 4 bases and the J gene end by 3 bases; junction bases not matched to a gene: 3. The CDR3 DNA follows: TGTGCCAGCAGCTCCGGACTAGCGGGGGTCTACGAGCAGTACTTC. Translating it yields CASSSGLAGVYEQYF.

The chain couples TRBV29-1 to TRBJ1-1; 7 bases are shared with TRBD1. Trimming at V came to 7 bases and at J to 10 bases, leaving 18 bases not matched to a gene. The V gene's germline CDR1 is SQVTM and CDR2 ANQGSEA. This CDR3 is 14 amino acids long. CDR3 DNA sequence: TGCAGCGCCGGATCGGACAGGCAAAACATGGGAGCTTTCTTT. It codes for CSAGSDRQNMGAFF. Looking up the rest from reference TRBV29-1 and TRBJ1-1 gives the full variable domain: SAVISQKPSRDICQRGTSLTIQCQVDSQVTMMFWYRQQPGQSLTLIATANQGSEATYESGFVIDKFPISRPNLTFSTLTVSNMSPEDSSIYLCSAGSDRQNMGAFFGQGTRLTVV.

This chain joins TRBV7-8 and TRBJ2-3; unclear D gene. V lost 2 bases and J 6 bases, leaving 9 bases between the germline ends. This CDR3 is built from 13 residues. CDR1 and CDR2 from the germline V gene are SGHVS and FQNEAQ. The CDR3: CASSLTRQDTQYF. Written as DNA, the CDR3 is TGTGCCAGCAGCTTAACCCGCCAGGATACGCAGTATTTT.

The chain links TRBV6-5 to TRBJ2-2; 7 bases agree with TRBD2. CDR3 length equals 15 residues. CDR1 and CDR2 (germline): MNHEY, SVGAGI. V was pared by 6 bases and J by 6 bases, with 10 bases of the junction left unmatched. The CDR3 is CASRPRGEQSGELFF. DNA for the CDR3: TGTGCCAGCAGGCCCCGGGGGGAGCAATCCGGGGAGCTGTTTTTT.

The CDR3 here is CASSTEGAKTYNEQFF. CDR3 in DNA: TGTGCCAGCTCAACCGAGGGGGCGAAGACGTACAATGAGCAGTTCTTC. This sequence joins TRBV18 and TRBJ2-1; the match to TRBD1 covers 7 bases. Looked up from germline, CDR1 is KGHSH and CDR2 is LQKENI. Unmatched junction bases numbered 11, after V lost 5 bases and J lost 4 bases. CDR3 size: 16 residues.

This clone was seen only once. The chain is built from TRBV5-8 and TRBJ2-1; D might be TRBD2 (5 bases). CDR3 size: 14 residues. CDR1 is SGHTS and CDR2 is YDEGEE in the germline V gene. Trimming shortened V by 4 bases and J by 6 bases, and 14 bases separated the two germline ends. In DNA form, the CDR3 reads TGTGCCAGCAGCGACTATAACCCGAGCAATGAGCAGTTCTTC. It codes for CASSDYNPSNEQFF. Full variable domain (rest looked up from reference TRBV5-8 and TRBJ2-1): EAGVTQSPTHLIKTRGQQATLRCSPISGHTSVYWYQQALGLGLQFLLWYDEGEERNRGNFPPRFSGRQFPNYSSELNVNALELEDSALYLCASSDYNPSNEQFFGPGTRLTVL.

This chain connects TRBV12-3 or TRBV12-4 to TRBJ2-1; D unclear. With 5 bases removed from V and 14 bases from J, the gap between germline ends came to 16 bases. CDR3 length: 12 residues. CDR3: CASSPSPAEKFF. The CDR3 bases are TGTGCCAGCAGTCCCTCCCCGGCGGAGAAGTTCTTC.

The J gene is TRBJ2-3, the V gene TRBV14, with 10 bases matching TRBD2. Germline values: CDR1 SGHDN, CDR2 FVKESK. Germline trimming cut 4 bases from V and 2 bases from J; bases unmatched to any gene: 3. This CDR3 comprises 15 residues. Here the CDR3 reads CASSPTSGITDTQYF. In DNA form, the CDR3 reads TGTGCCAGCAGCCCCACTAGCGGGATCACAGATACGCAGTATTTT.

The chain recombines TRBV5-1 with TRBJ1-1, with unresolved D. The CDR3 is made up of 13 amino acids. V dropped 2 bases and J dropped 5 bases, with 10 bases sitting between them. Germline V gene data show CDR1 as SGHRS and CDR2 as YFSETQ. CDR3 sequence reads: CASSLWGETEAFF. CDR3 DNA sequence: TGCGCCAGCAGCTTATGGGGAGAGACTGAAGCTTTCTTT.

J is TRBJ2-2 and V is TRBV9, with 7 bases matching TRBD2. CDR1 and CDR2 from the germline V gene are SGDLS and YYNGEE. The V and J ends lost 2 bases and 2 bases, in that order; junction bases with no gene match: 6. The CDR3 has 16 amino acids. CDR3 amino acids: CASSVSSGFNTGELFF. The CDR3, as DNA: TGTGCCAGCAGCGTCTCTAGCGGATTTAACACCGGGGAGCTGTTTTTT.

In DNA form, the CDR3 reads TGCGCCAGCAGCCGCCATCGACCCTCTAGCGGGGTCTACAATGAGCAGTTCTTC. Amino acids: CASSRHRPSSGVYNEQFF. The chain uses TRBV4-1 and TRBJ2-1; 9 bases map to TRBD2. Germline CDR1 is MGHRA and CDR2 is YSYEKL. V lost 4 bases and J lost 3; bases outside the gene matches: 13. The CDR3 sequence is 18 residues long.

The rearrangement joins TRBV9 to TRBJ1-2; D possibly corresponds to TRBD1 (6 bases). The CDR3 runs to 14 residues. Trimming stripped 3 bases from V and 6 bases from J, with 15 bases between. Germline CDR1 and CDR2: SGDLS and YYNGEE. Written as DNA, the CDR3 is TGTGCCAGCAGCGCATTGCGGGGGGCGCATGGCTACACCTTC. This encodes CASSALRGAHGYTF. The full variable domain, with the rest looked up from reference TRBV9 and TRBJ1-2, is DSGVTQTPKHLITATGQRVTLRCSPRSGDLSVYWYQQSLDQGLQFLIQYYNGEERAKGNILERFSAQQFPDLHSELNLSSLELGDSALYFCASSALRGAHGYTFGSGTRLTVV.

The V and J genes are TRBV5-1 and TRBJ1-5; TRBD1 matches 7 bases. The CDR3 is made up of 13 amino acids. With 4 bases clipped from V and 5 bases from J, the junction kept 3 bases outside the gene matches. Germline values: CDR1 SGHRS, CDR2 YFSETQ. The CDR3 DNA follows: TGCGCCAGCAGCCGGGACAGCGATCAGCCCCAGCATTTT. It codes for CASSRDSDQPQHF.